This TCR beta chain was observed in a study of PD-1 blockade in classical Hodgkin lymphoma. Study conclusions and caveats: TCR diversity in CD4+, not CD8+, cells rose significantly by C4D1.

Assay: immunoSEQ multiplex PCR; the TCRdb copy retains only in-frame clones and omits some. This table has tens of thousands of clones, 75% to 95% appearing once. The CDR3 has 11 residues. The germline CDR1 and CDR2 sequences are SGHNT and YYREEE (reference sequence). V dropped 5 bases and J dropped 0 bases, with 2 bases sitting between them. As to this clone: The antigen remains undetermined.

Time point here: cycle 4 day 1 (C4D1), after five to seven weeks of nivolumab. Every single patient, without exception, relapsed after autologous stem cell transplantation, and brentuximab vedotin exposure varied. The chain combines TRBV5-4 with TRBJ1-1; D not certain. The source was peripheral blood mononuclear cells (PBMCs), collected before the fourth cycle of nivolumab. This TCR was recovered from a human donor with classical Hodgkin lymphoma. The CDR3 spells CASSLNTEAFF. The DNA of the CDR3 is TGTGCCAGCAGTTTGAACACTGAAGCTTTCTTT.